The clone carrying this TCR beta chain showed up just a few times. Its matching antigen is unknown. TCRdb's copy holds only in-frame clones and misses some; the assay was immunoSEQ multiplex PCR. The table has 100,000 to 110,000 clones, about 87% seen once. The CDR3 covers 12 residues. Germline values: CDR1 GTSNPN, CDR2 SVGIG (reference sequence). V was pared by 3 bases and J by 11 bases, with 11 bases between. The sample comes from a study of T cell responses to AZD1222 COVID-19 vaccine. Findings and caveats of the study: Targets within unmutated variant regions were reportedly found for nearly half of spike-specific TCRs. Donors were mostly white British, more females; clonal diversity possibly underestimated. At baseline, seropositivity was found in only six AZD1222 recipients.

The receptor comes from an adult in good health. Material: peripheral blood, obtained on day 0 of AZD1222 vaccination. V gene TRBV30 combines with J gene TRBJ1-6; no definite D call. The CDR3 reads CAWSRQDTPLHF. Here the CDR3 DNA reads TGTGCCTGGAGCCGCCAGGATACACCCCTCCACTTT.